The clone carrying this T cell receptor (beta chain) was seen more than once but under ten times. Its cognate antigen is unknown. CDR1 and CDR2 (germline): DFQATT, SNEGSKA (reference sequence). Trimming shortened V by 6 bases and J by 4 bases, and 7 bases separated the two germline ends. This CDR3 region has 11 residues. Sequencing used immunoSEQ multiplex PCR; TCRdb keeps in-frame clones, though not all of them. The top ten clones hold 5% to 6.5% of a sample with fewer than 70,000 clones, more than 75% of them seen once. The sample originates from a study of OX40 agonist ivuxolimab in advanced cancers. Study observations and caveats: Low normalized T-cell clonal expansion also characterized some of the nonresponders.

This TCR derives from an adult with an advanced solid tumor such as melanoma, head and neck, liver or kidney cancer. The genes are TRBV20-1 and TRBJ1-3; maybe TRBD1 (5 bases). The sequencing used CD4+ or CD8+ T cells sorted from blood, collected in a trial of the OX40 agonist ivuxolimab. This CDR3 reads CSARTGNTIYF. CDR3 coding DNA: TGCAGTGCGAGGACAGGAAACACCATATATTTT.